The 20 T cell receptor beta chains below come from one sample, sequenced in a study of T cell clonality in common variable immunodeficiency. Their recognized antigens are unknown. Assay used: immunoSEQ multiplex PCR; TCRdb lists only in-frame clones, some missing. The repertoire shows roughly 34,000 clones, none seen only once; the top ten take roughly 6.7%. Points from the study as a whole: In common variable immunodeficiency, TCR beta chains reportedly carried fewer deletions and N-nucleotide insertions.

The sample comprised peripheral blood mononuclear cells. These receptors were obtained from a human donor with common variable immunodeficiency.

This clone rates as medium-sized. The sequence runs out 3 residues before the end of the CDR3; the remainder is reconstructed from the germline J gene. V gene TRBV20-1 combines with J gene TRBJ1-3; 8 nucleotides agree with TRBD1. Germline loops: CDR1 DFQATT, CDR2 SNEGSKA (reference sequence). J was trimmed by 0 bases and V by 6 bases; bases with no gene match: 4. The CDR3 is 14 residues long. The CDR3 here is CSALDRASGNTIYF. The covered CDR3 bases are TGCAGTGCACTGGACAGGGCCTCTGGAAACACC.

This clone has a handful of counts. The sequence runs out 3 residues before the end of the CDR3; the remainder is reconstructed from the germline J gene. The chain links TRBV6-2 or TRBV6-3 to TRBJ1-3, with a possible D match to TRBD1 (5 bases). Germline CDR1 is MNHEY and CDR2 is SVGEGT. Trimming shortened V by 5 bases and J by 2 bases, and 16 bases separated the two germline ends. The CDR3 sequence is 16 residues long. CDR3 sequence reads: CASSPPGVPAGNTIYF. The sequenced part of the CDR3 DNA is TGTGCCAGCAGTCCTCCGGGGGTACCGGCTGGAAACACC.

A remark on this clone: The read ends 3 residues shy of where the CDR3 ends; the end is completed using the germline J gene. The chain carries TRBV7-7 and TRBJ1-2; D unresolved. Germline lookup yields CDR1 SSHAT and CDR2 FNYEAQ (reference sequence). There are 13 residues in the CDR3. Here the CDR3 reads CASSYSGYHTYTF. The covered CDR3 bases are TGTGCCAGCAGCTATAGCGGGTATCATACG.

In this sample, this clone turned up many times. With the read ending 3 residues before the CDR3 end, the germline J gene is used to fill in that end. This chain joins TRBV5-6 and TRBJ2-7; D ambiguous. In germline, CDR1 is SGHDT, CDR2 YYEEEE. V was cut by 1 base and J by 2 bases, with 4 bases left in between. CDR3 size: 12 residues. CDR3 DNA, as far as it was read: TGTGCCAGCAGCTTGCAGACCTACGAG. Protein: CASSLQTYE. The whole CDR3 is CASSLQTYEQYF.

This clone was observed at least ten times. The read ends 3 residues shy of where the CDR3 ends; the end is completed using the germline J gene. V usage is TRBV6-2 or TRBV6-3 and J usage is TRBJ2-5; perhaps TRBD2 as D (6 bases). Trimming shortened V by 2 bases and J by 1 base, and 8 bases separated the two germline ends. CDR1 and CDR2 (germline): MNHEY, SVGEGT. The CDR3 has 14 amino acids. The CDR3 DNA, read in part, is TGTGCCAGCAGTTACGCTAGCGCCCAAGAGACC. This gives the protein CASSYASAQET. The whole CDR3 sequence is CASSYASAQETQYF.

This clone was recorded many times. The read finishes 3 residues shy of the CDR3 end, and the germline J gene is used to complete it. The V call is TRBV5-4, the J call TRBJ1-1, with D possibly matching TRBD1 (5 bases). Germline-derived CDR1 and CDR2 are SGHNT and YYREEE (reference sequence). Trimming shortened V by 2 bases and J by 4 bases, and 15 bases separated the two germline ends. The CDR3 totals 15 residues. CDR3 region: CASSLGQGWGTEAFF. CDR3 DNA (partial): TGTGCCAGCAGCTTAGGGCAGGGATGGGGCACTGAA.

On this clone: The CDR3 goes on 3 residues after the read ends, and that part is filled in from the germline J gene. This chain links TRBV20-1 with TRBJ1-1; D unresolved. The ends were cut back, 6 bases at V and 0 bases at J, with 11 bases in the middle. The CDR3 contains 13 residues. Germline V lookup: CDR1 DFQATT, CDR2 SNEGSKA (reference sequence). CDR3 bases read: TGCAGTGCCCCAAATCCTATGAACACTGAA. It translates to CSAPNPMNTE. The CDR3 reads in full as CSAPNPMNTEAFF.

This clone occurred many times. Read coverage stops 3 residues before the CDR3 terminus; the germline J gene supplies the remainder. The V gene is TRBV7-3, the J gene TRBJ1-6; D remains unclear. Germline CDR1 SGHTA, CDR2 FQGTGA. The CDR3 is 17 residues long. Trimming left V 0 bases short and J 1 base short, with 10 bases between. The CDR3 bases that were read are TGTGCCAGCAGCTTAACCTCGGCGGGATCCTATAATTCACCC. Translation gives CASSLTSAGSYNSP. The entire CDR3 protein reads CASSLTSAGSYNSPLHF.

This clone was picked up a small number of times. The CDR3 end falls 3 residues outside the read, so it is completed with the germline J gene. The J gene is TRBJ1-4, the V gene TRBV19; 9 bases align to TRBD1. This CDR3 comprises 15 residues. Germline values: CDR1 LNHDA, CDR2 SQIVND (reference sequence). The V and J ends lost 6 bases and 8 bases, in that order; junction bases with no gene match: 10. The CDR3 here is CASSLATGGQEKLFF. The sequenced CDR3 bases are TGTGCCAGTAGCCTCGCGACAGGGGGACAGGAAAAA.

Details on this clone: The read terminates 3 residues ahead of where the CDR3 ends, so the germline J gene completes it. The genes are TRBV7-3 and TRBJ2-3; 11 bases fit TRBD2. The CDR3 is made up of 14 amino acids. The germline CDR1 and CDR2 sequences are SGHTA and FQGTGA. Losses at the gene ends were 5 bases for V and 5 bases for J; bases not matched to a gene: 3. Partial CDR3 DNA: TGTGCCAGCAGCCTAGCGGGAGGATTAGATACG. This encodes CASSLAGGLDT. The full CDR3 reads CASSLAGGLDTQYF.

A word on this clone: The CDR3 is cut off 3 residues early in the read; its end comes from the germline J gene. V is TRBV30 and J is TRBJ1-3, with D perhaps matching TRBD1 (5 bases). The V gene's germline CDR1 is GTSNPN and CDR2 SVGIG (reference sequence). The CDR3 is 14 residues long. Trimming cost V 2 bases and J 0 bases, with 8 bases left between them. The chain's CDR3 is CAWSTTVSGNTIYF. The covered CDR3 bases are TGTGCCTGGAGTACGACAGTCTCTGGAAACACC.

Only a few counts were recorded for this clone. Read data end 3 residues before the CDR3 end; the end is taken from the germline J gene. The chain joins TRBV6-1 to TRBJ1-6; D is possibly TRBD1 (5 bases). CDR1 and CDR2 from the germline V gene are MNHNS and SASEGT. The CDR3 sequence is 15 residues long. V lost 1 base and J lost 4, with 8 bases in between. This chain's CDR3 is CASSEGTLYNSPLHF. The CDR3 DNA, read in part, is TGTGCCAGCAGTGAAGGGACACTTTATAATTCACCC.

This clone was seen ten or more times. Read sequence stops 3 residues before the CDR3 end, and the germline J gene provides the missing end. The chain links TRBV29-1 to TRBJ2-5, with TRBD1 as a possible D gene (7 bases). This CDR3 has 17 amino acids. Germline-derived CDR1 and CDR2 are SQVTM and ANQGSEA. V was trimmed by 7 bases and J by 5 bases, leaving 29 bases between them. CDR3 amino acids: CSAEGAGTGPVHETQYF. The sequenced CDR3 bases are TGCAGCGCGGAGGGGGCGGGGACGGGGCCGGTCCATGAGACC.

This clone showed up many times. The DNA ends 3 residues before the CDR3 does, and the rest of the CDR3 is filled in from the germline J gene. The V gene is TRBV27, the J gene TRBJ2-3; 8 nucleotides match TRBD2. The CDR3 contains 14 residues. V gave up 3 bases and J gave up 7 bases; unmatched junction bases: 6. CDR1 and CDR2 from the germline V gene are MNHEY and SMNVEV (reference sequence). This CDR3 reads CASSFASGRNTQYF. The DNA read from the CDR3 is TGTGCCAGCAGTTTCGCGAGCGGGAGAAATACG.

This clone showed up many times. The sequence runs out 3 residues before the end of the CDR3; the remainder is reconstructed from the germline J gene. The chain couples TRBV7-9 to TRBJ2-6; weak D call: TRBD1 (6 bases). From germline, CDR1 is SEHNR and CDR2 FQNEAQ (reference sequence). Trimming took off 0 bases at V and 9 bases at J, with 12 bases between the two ends. CDR3 size: 15 residues. The CDR3 sequence is CASSLALQGGNVLTF. The CDR3 bases that were read are TGTGCCAGCAGCTTAGCGCTACAGGGCGGCAACGTC.

In the case of this clone: The CDR3 is cut off 3 residues early in the read; its end comes from the germline J gene. The V and J genes are TRBV19 and TRBJ1-1; tentative D call: TRBD1 (5 bases). The V gene lost 3 bases and the J gene lost 0 bases, with 5 bases spanning the gap. Germline CDR1 and CDR2: LNHDA and SQIVND (reference sequence). There are 13 residues in the CDR3. CDR3 bases read: TGTGCCAGTAGTATGGGGCTGAACACTGAA. Translation gives CASSMGLNTE. The full CDR3 protein is CASSMGLNTEAFF.

This clone was found many times. With the read ending 3 residues before the CDR3 end, the germline J gene is used to fill in that end. V is TRBV7-3 and J is TRBJ2-1; TRBD2 might be the D (6 bases). With 5 bases removed from V and 0 bases from J, the gap between germline ends came to 11 bases. CDR3 length equals 15 residues. From germline, CDR1 is SGHTA and CDR2 FQGTGA. The CDR3 reads CASSLTGDSYNEQFF. The sequenced CDR3 bases are TGTGCCAGCAGCCTTACGGGGGACTCCTACAATGAG.

Remarks on this clone: The read stops 3 residues short of the end of the CDR3; the missing end is completed from the germline J gene. This sequence joins TRBV18 and TRBJ2-1, with 12 bases fitting TRBD2. Germline V gene data show CDR1 as KGHSH and CDR2 as LQKENI. Trimming took 3 bases from V and 3 from J; bases not matched to a gene: 3. This CDR3 comprises 16 residues. The covered CDR3 bases are TGTGCCAGCTCACCCCCACTAGCGGGGGGCTACAATGAG. Protein: CASSPPLAGGYNE. The whole CDR3 protein is CASSPPLAGGYNEQFF. Drawing the rest from reference TRBV18 and TRBJ2-1, the complete variable domain is NAGVMQNPRHLVRRRGQEARLRCSPMKGHSHVYWYRQLPEEGLKFMVYLQKENIIDESGMPKERFSAEFPKEGPSILRIQQVVRGDSAAYFCASSPPLAGGYNEQFFGPGTRLTVL.

The CDR3 sequence: CASSAENIQYF. CDR3 bases read: TGTGCCAGCAGTGCTGAAAACATT. The chain is built from TRBV2 and TRBJ2-4, with D unresolved. Read coverage stops 3 residues before the CDR3 terminus; the germline J gene supplies the remainder. This CDR3 spans 11 amino acids. CDR1 is SNHLY and CDR2 is FYNNEI in the germline V gene. V lost 4 bases and J 5 bases, leaving 3 bases between the germline ends.

This clone was detected only a few times. The read finishes 3 residues shy of the CDR3 end, and the germline J gene is used to complete it. This chain links TRBV5-6 with TRBJ2-7; TRBD1 matches 7 bases. The ends lost 4 bases at V and 6 bases at J; junction bases unmatched: 13. The CDR3 totals 15 residues. The germline V gene has CDR1 SGHDT and CDR2 YYEEEE. Incomplete CDR3 DNA: TGTGCCAGCAGCCCCGGGACAGTACGTAAAAGCGAG. It yields the protein CASSPGTVRKSE. The CDR3 reads in full as CASSPGTVRKSEQYF.